This paragraph reports one T cell receptor (beta chain). This sample is part of a study of blood T cell repertoires in COVID-19. The wider study: Acute-phase and convalescent COVID-19 samples originated in the United States, Italy and Spain.

Source study methods: Nucleated cell number was recorded as an estimate derived from reference gene primer amplification. Sequenced by immunoSEQ multiplex PCR; TCRdb stores in-frame clones only, minus some. Clone size and V and J calls were adopted from that table, with D and trimming inferred from the DNA. The table records approximately 180,000 clones, over 75% of them present only once. V was clipped by 3 bases and J by 8 bases; unmatched bases: 8. This CDR3 region has 14 residues. Germline assignment: CDR1 SGHRS and CDR2 YFSETQ. This clonotype was obtained from a man aged 55 to 69 with acute or convalescent COVID-19. The sequenced sample was peripheral blood. The chain is built from TRBV5-1 and TRBJ1-2, with 9 positions matching TRBD1. CDR3 in DNA: TGCGCCAGCAGCTCCAGGGACAGGGTGAACGGCTACACCTTC. Amino acids: CASSSRDRVNGYTF.